The 26 T cell receptor beta chains presented below share a single source sample, sequenced in a study of post-analysis software for immune sequencing data. Notes on the study in general: Patients used about 5 TRBV segments, including TRBV5-6, TRBV5-1 and TRBV20-1, more often than controls.

Researchers reported that TCR beta cDNA libraries carried unique molecular identifiers. Via MiXCR, TCRdb re-called the PCR reads, giving one row per CDR3 protein. The data show around 400,000 distinct CDR3 sequences, about a third seen once. Their antigens remain unidentified. The sample was blood. These TCRs come from a girl between 5 and 17 years old with multiple sclerosis.

The V gene is TRBV5-1, the J gene TRBJ2-3; D may be TRBD1 (5 bases). The length of the CDR3 is 15 residues. Trimming pared 3 bases from V and 0 bases from J, leaving 11 bases between. Germline CDR1 reads SGHRS; CDR2 reads YFSETQ. The CDR3 loop reads CASSYDSSSTDTQYF. DNA of the CDR3: TGCGCCAGCAGCTACGACAGCTCTAGCACAGATACGCAGTATTTT.

The rearrangement links TRBV4-1 to TRBJ2-4; 14 bases match TRBD2. The V segment lost 4 bases and the J segment 13 bases; nucleotides outside the gene matches: 12. Germline CDR1 is MGHRA and CDR2 is YSYEKL. This CDR3 has 16 residues. The CDR3 sequence: CASSRLAGGLHNEQYF. Here the CDR3 DNA reads TGCGCCAGCAGCCGACTAGCGGGGGGGTTACACAATGAGCAGTACTTC.

Only a few counts were recorded for this clonotype. The CDR3 is CASTFDGGTLTYEQYF. The CDR3, as DNA: TGTGCCAGCACATTCGACGGGGGGACGTTAACCTACGAGCAGTACTTC. J is TRBJ2-7 and V is TRBV12-1; TRBD1 is the table's D call and was not checked against the DNA. TRBV12-1 is given as a pseudogene. The CDR3 loop spans 16 amino acids.

This clonotype showed up just a few times. Since a much larger clone is just one base distant, this may be a read error. The V and J genes are TRBV5-1 and TRBJ2-4, with 8 bases identical to TRBD2. The J segment lost 8 bases and the V segment lost 4 bases, leaving 11 bases of the junction unmatched. Germline V gives CDR1 SGHRS, CDR2 YFSETQ. This CDR3 has 15 residues. CDR3 sequence reads: CASSLRQAGGDIQYF. The CDR3 nucleotides read TGCGCCAGCAGCCTGCGGCAGGCCGGGGGGGACATTCAGTACTTC.

The V call is TRBV19, the J call TRBJ2-1, with 9 bases aligning to TRBD1. CDR1 and CDR2 (germline): LNHDA, SQIVND (reference sequence). V was clipped by 9 bases and J by 5 bases; unmatched bases: 8. The CDR3 contains 14 residues. The CDR3 coding sequence is TGTGCCAGCCGGGACAGGGCGTGGGACAATGAGCAGTTCTTC. Its translation: CASRDRAWDNEQFF. The entire variable domain, with the rest obtained from reference TRBV19 and TRBJ2-1, is as follows: DGGITQSPKYLFRKEGQNVTLSCEQNLNHDAMYWYRQDPGQGLRLIYYSQIVNDFQKGDIAEGYSVSREKKESFPLTVTSAQKNPTAFYLCASRDRAWDNEQFFGPGTRLTVL.

The V and J genes are TRBV12-3 or TRBV12-4 and TRBJ2-3; 14 nucleotides align to TRBD2. The CDR3 has 18 residues. Trimming removed 3 bases from V and 2 bases from J; junction bases left unmatched: 7. The CDR3 loop reads CASSLRTSGGTFTDTQYF. The DNA for the CDR3 is TGTGCCAGCAGTTTGAGGACTAGCGGGGGGACTTTCACAGATACGCAGTATTTT.

V is TRBV5-1 and J is TRBJ2-7; D assignment may be TRBD1 or TRBD2 (5 bases each). Germline values: CDR1 SGHRS, CDR2 YFSETQ. This CDR3 is 15 amino acids long. The germline V and J ends were trimmed by 4 bases and 3 bases, with 17 bases remaining between them. This CDR3 is CASSPVGGSGYEQYF. CDR3 sequence (DNA): TGCGCCAGCAGCCCCGTTGGGGGATCGGGCTACGAGCAGTACTTC.

The chain's CDR3 is CASSLLGGSGHTYNEQFF. In DNA form, the CDR3 reads TGTGCCAGCAGCTTACTGGGTGGGAGCGGGCACACCTACAATGAGCAGTTCTTC. This rearrangement joins TRBV5-4 to TRBJ2-1, with D perhaps TRBD2 (6 bases). V gave up 2 bases and J gave up 2 bases, with 20 bases separating them. CDR3 size: 18 residues. The germline gives CDR1 SGHNT, CDR2 YYREEE (reference sequence).

V gene TRBV5-1 combines with J gene TRBJ2-7, with TRBD2 as a possible D gene (5 bases). The end of the DNA is better explained by TRBJ2-5, so the J call may be wrong. Germline assignment: CDR1 SGHRS and CDR2 YFSETQ. This CDR3 contains 14 residues. CDR3 DNA sequence: TGCGCCAGCAGCTTAGTCAAACGGGGAGAGACCCAGTACTTC. Protein: CASSLVKRGETQYF.

The chain links TRBV29-1 to TRBJ2-5; D remains ambiguous. Trimming pared 4 bases from V and 4 bases from J, leaving 10 bases between. Looked up from germline, CDR1 is SQVTM and CDR2 is ANQGSEA. The CDR3 covers 12 residues. The CDR3 sequence: CSVGTSGETQYF. For the CDR3, the DNA is TGCAGCGTTGGGACCTCAGGAGAGACCCAGTACTTC.

This clonotype was seen more than once but under ten times. V and J are TRBV20-1 and TRBJ1-2; 8 bases agree with TRBD1. V was clipped by 6 bases and J by 1 base; unmatched bases: 13. Looked up from germline, CDR1 is DFQATT and CDR2 is SNEGSKA (reference sequence). The CDR3 sequence is 16 residues long. CDR3 residues: CSARRTGTFNNYGYTF. CDR3 bases: TGCAGTGCCAGACGGACAGGGACCTTTAATAACTATGGCTACACCTTC.

This chain uses TRBV20-1 with TRBJ2-3; 13 bases line up with TRBD2. The CDR3 is 16 residues long. Per germline, CDR1 DFQATT and CDR2 SNEGSKA (reference sequence). The V and J ends lost 1 base and 3 bases, in that order; junction bases with no gene match: 4. CDR3 in amino acids: CSARVTGLAGTDTQYF. The CDR3 DNA reads TGCAGTGCTAGAGTAACGGGACTAGCGGGGACAGATACGCAGTATTTT.

This clonotype was seen more than once but under ten times. One base away lies a much larger clone, so this may be a sequencing read error. V usage is TRBV4-3 and J usage is TRBJ2-1, with D unclear. This CDR3 is built from 17 residues. The V and J ends lost 2 bases and 9 bases respectively, with 23 bases between them. Germline CDR1 and CDR2: LGHNA and YSLEER. The CDR3 DNA is TGCGCCAGCAGCCAAACAATACAGTGGGCTGGCGGTCTTGAGCAGTTCTTC. It translates to CASSQTIQWAGGLEQFF.

V usage is TRBV6-1 and J usage is TRBJ2-3, with no clear D. CDR3 size: 12 residues. Trimming removed 1 base at V and 7 bases at J, with 6 bases between. CDR1 is MNHNS and CDR2 is SASEGT in the germline V gene. CDR3 amino acids: CASSEGLNTQYF. The DNA of the CDR3 is TGTGCCAGCAGTGAAGGGCTGAATACGCAGTATTTT.

This clonotype was seen only a few times. The CDR3 DNA reads TGCGCCAGCAGCCGAGGAGGTGGGGCGGACACTGAAGCTTTCTTT. Encoded protein: CASSRGGGADTEAFF. The chain combines TRBV5-1 with TRBJ1-1; TRBD1 is a possible D gene (5 bases). The CDR3 covers 15 residues. CDR1 is SGHRS and CDR2 is YFSETQ in the germline V gene. The V end was cut by 4 bases, the J end by 3 bases, with 16 bases between.

J is TRBJ1-5 and V is TRBV12-3 or TRBV12-4; D remains unclear. This CDR3 region has 14 residues. The V end lost 1 base, the J end lost 6 bases, and 10 bases lay between the germline ends. CDR3 sequence: CASSLEAAGQPQHF. In DNA, the CDR3 is TGTGCCAGCAGTTTAGAGGCAGCCGGTCAGCCCCAGCATTTT.

The chain has TRBV6-1 and TRBJ1-2, with D uncertain. Germline CDR1 and CDR2: MNHNS and SASEGT. V was cut by 2 bases and J by 2 bases, with 6 bases left in between. CDR3 size: 13 residues. The CDR3 loop reads CASSEQLNYGYTF. CDR3 sequence (DNA): TGTGCCAGCAGTGAACAGCTGAACTATGGCTACACCTTC.

This clonotype was counted between two and nine times. The V gene is TRBV14, the J gene TRBJ2-1; the match to TRBD1 covers 9 bases. This CDR3 region has 15 residues. Per germline, CDR1 SGHDN and CDR2 FVKESK. With V trimmed by 4 bases and J by 8 bases, 9 bases remained unmatched. The CDR3: CASSLDRGSIDEQFF. The CDR3 DNA reads as TGTGCCAGCAGCCTCGACAGGGGGAGTATCGATGAGCAGTTCTTC.

The chain joins TRBV12-3 or TRBV12-4 to TRBJ1-1; a possible D gene is TRBD1 (5 bases). Trimming pared 5 bases from V and 4 bases from J, leaving 17 bases between. The CDR3 totals 15 residues. Here the CDR3 DNA reads TGTGCCAGCAGTCCTCGTGGGGGAGGTCGCACTGAAGCTTTCTTT. It yields the protein CASSPRGGGRTEAFF.

This clonotype was counted once. The V call is TRBV7-2, the J call TRBJ2-3; D may be TRBD2 (6 bases). Trimming stripped 1 base from V and 0 bases from J, with 14 bases between. This CDR3 region has 17 residues. Germline CDR1 and CDR2: SGHTA and FQGNSA. The CDR3 loop reads CASSLGDGGSSTDTQYF. CDR3 nucleotides: TGTGCCAGCAGCTTAGGAGACGGGGGTTCTAGCACAGATACGCAGTATTTT. The full variable domain, its missing parts supplied by reference TRBV7-2 and TRBJ2-3, is GAGVSQSPSNKVTEKGKDVELRCDPISGHTALYWYRQSLGQGLEFLIYFQGNSAPDKSGLPSDRFSAERTGGSVSTLTIQRTQQEDSAVYLCASSLGDGGSSTDTQYFGPGTRLTVL.

The V call is TRBV7-9, the J call TRBJ2-7, with D possibly TRBD1 on 6 matching bases. V was cut by 4 bases and J by 2 bases, with 12 bases left in between. The CDR3 has 14 amino acids. The germline CDR1 and CDR2 sequences are SEHNR and FQNEAQ (reference sequence). The CDR3 loop reads CASSSRTETYEQYF. CDR3 DNA: TGTGCCAGCAGCTCTCGGACAGAGACCTACGAGCAGTACTTC. The variable domain in full, with the rest retrieved from reference TRBV7-9 and TRBJ2-7, is DTGVSQNPRHKITKRGQNVTFRCDPISEHNRLYWYRQTLGQGPEFLTYFQNEAQLEKSRLLSDRFSAERPKGSFSTLEIQRTEQGDSAMYLCASSSRTETYEQYFGPGTRLTVT.

V usage is TRBV24-1 and J usage is TRBJ2-3; D may be TRBD2 (6 bases). V dropped 5 bases and J dropped 3 bases, with 11 bases sitting between them. Germline values: CDR1 KGHDR, CDR2 SFDVKD. This CDR3 has 14 residues. The CDR3 region is CATSAGTWTDTQYF. As DNA, the CDR3 is TGTGCCACCAGTGCCGGGACTTGGACAGATACGCAGTATTTT.

The chain links TRBV7-2 to TRBJ2-3, with 10 bases aligning to TRBD2. J gave up 7 bases and V 1 base, and 2 bases lay outside the gene matches. Germline assignment: CDR1 SGHTA and CDR2 FQGNSA. The CDR3 is made up of 14 amino acids. CDR3 loop: CTSSLGTSGYTQYF. Here the CDR3 DNA reads TGTACCAGCAGCTTAGGGACTAGCGGTTATACGCAGTATTTT.

In nucleotides, the CDR3 is TGTGCCAGCAGTTTAGCTACGCAGTATTTT. Residues: CASSLATQYF. The chain combines TRBV12-3 or TRBV12-4 with TRBJ2-3; D ambiguous. The CDR3 consists of 10 residues. Trimming removed 0 bases at V and 8 bases at J, with 0 bases between.

This chain links TRBV4-3 with TRBJ2-3, with 9 nucleotides matching TRBD2. The CDR3 loop spans 15 amino acids. Germline CDR1 is LGHNA and CDR2 is YSLEER. J lost 2 bases, V lost 4 bases, and 4 bases had no gene match. CDR3 residues: CASSRLAAPTDTQYF. The DNA for the CDR3 is TGCGCCAGCAGCCGACTAGCGGCTCCCACAGATACGCAGTATTTT.

Regarding this clonotype: One end of the junction fails to match germline, which may point to a read error. CDR3 residues: CSASHSNRPQHF. In DNA form, the CDR3 reads TGCAGTGCTAGCCATAGCAATCGGCCCCAGCATTTT. The V call is TRBV20-1, the J call TRBJ1-5; D is undetermined. The CDR3 runs 12 residues. Looked up from germline, CDR1 is DFQATT and CDR2 is SNEGSKA (reference sequence).